Included here is one TCR beta chain sequence, with context. The record originates from a study of HIV-infected patients and healthy controls. The repertoire came from unfractionated whole blood and reflected all unsorted peripheral T cells. The CDR3 has 18 residues. Germline V gene sequence: CDR1 MGHRA, CDR2 YSYEKL. The V and J ends lost 3 bases and 0 bases respectively, with 20 bases between them. Reverse transcription used about 510 ng RNA and constant-region primers for alpha and beta. Each of the alpha and beta chains got its own library through chain-specific third strand synthesis with indices. One primer pair amplified all rearrangements per chain; each cDNA got molecular barcodes. Second strand DNA was synthesized using a primer at the SP2 site. Using its own MiXCR run on the 5' RACE reads, TCRdb lists one record per CDR3 protein. The sample records under 15,000 distinct CDR3 sequences, 4.5% to 5.5% being singletons.

This chain uses TRBV4-1 with TRBJ1-2; D might be TRBD1 (6 bases). The receptor was isolated from an adult in good health. Sequencing used blood. CDR3 DNA: TGCGCCAGCAGCCAGGGTGGGGGGCTTCCCCTTTCTAACTATGGCTACACCTTC. It encodes CASSQGGGLPLSNYGYTF.